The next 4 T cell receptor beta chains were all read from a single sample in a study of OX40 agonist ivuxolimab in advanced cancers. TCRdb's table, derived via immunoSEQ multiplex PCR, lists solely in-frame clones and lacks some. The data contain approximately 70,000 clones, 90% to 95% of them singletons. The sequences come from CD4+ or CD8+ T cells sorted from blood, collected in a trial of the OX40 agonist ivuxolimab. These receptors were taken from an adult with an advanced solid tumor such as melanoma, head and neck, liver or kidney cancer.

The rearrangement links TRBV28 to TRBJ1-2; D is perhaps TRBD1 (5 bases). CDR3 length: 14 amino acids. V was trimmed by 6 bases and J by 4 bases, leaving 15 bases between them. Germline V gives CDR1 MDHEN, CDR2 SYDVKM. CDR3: CASSRPQGAYGYTF. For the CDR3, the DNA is TGTGCCAGCAGCCGCCCCCAGGGCGCCTATGGCTACACCTTC.

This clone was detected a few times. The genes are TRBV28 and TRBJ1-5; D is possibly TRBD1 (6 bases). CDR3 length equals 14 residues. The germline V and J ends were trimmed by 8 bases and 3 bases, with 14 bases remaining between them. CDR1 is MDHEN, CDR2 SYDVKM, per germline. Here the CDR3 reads CASAGAVANQPQHF. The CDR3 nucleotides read TGTGCCAGCGCAGGGGCAGTGGCCAATCAGCCCCAGCATTTT.

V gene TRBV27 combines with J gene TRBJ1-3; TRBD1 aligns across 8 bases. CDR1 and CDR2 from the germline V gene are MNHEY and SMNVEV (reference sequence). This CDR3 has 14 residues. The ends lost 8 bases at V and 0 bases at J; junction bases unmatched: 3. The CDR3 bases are TGTGCCAGCCGAACAGGGGGCTCTGGAAACACCATATATTTT. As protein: CASRTGGSGNTIYF.

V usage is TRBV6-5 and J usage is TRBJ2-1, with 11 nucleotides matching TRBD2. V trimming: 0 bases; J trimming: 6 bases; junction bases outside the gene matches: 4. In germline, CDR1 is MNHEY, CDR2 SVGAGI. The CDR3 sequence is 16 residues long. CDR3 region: CASSYSVTSGSNEQFF. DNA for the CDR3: TGTGCCAGCAGTTACTCGGTAACTAGCGGGAGCAATGAGCAGTTCTTC.